These 6 T cell receptor beta chains originate from one sample sequenced in a study of blood T cell repertoires in COVID-19. The method was immunoSEQ multiplex PCR; TCRdb's version includes in-frame clones alone and lacks a portion of them. Of over 250,000 clones listed, around 87% were seen once; the top ten hold approximately 5%. Sequenced sample: PBMCs or T cells enriched from blood (not recorded which). Receptor source: a woman aged 30 to 39 who had recovered from COVID-19.

This chain joins TRBV4-3 and TRBJ1-2; D not resolved. The CDR3 has 16 amino acids. Per germline, CDR1 LGHNA and CDR2 YSLEER. The ends were cut back, 0 bases at V and 4 bases at J, with 15 bases in the middle. Written as DNA, the CDR3 is TGCGCCAGCAGCCAAGATTTCGGGGTACGCGGCTATGGCTACACCTTC. Translated: CASSQDFGVRGYGYTF.

Turning to this clone: Other DNA sequences in this specimen translate into the identical CDR3. V and J are TRBV5-1 and TRBJ1-3; TRBD1 agrees at 8 bases. Per the germline V gene, CDR1 is SGHRS and CDR2 is YFSETQ. V shed 4 bases, J shed 2 bases, and the junction held 5 bases outside the gene matches. The CDR3 is 15 amino acids. The CDR3 DNA reads as TGCGCCAGCAGCCTTACGACAGGGGCTGGAAACACCATATATTTT. Amino acids: CASSLTTGAGNTIYF.

The chain combines TRBV30 with TRBJ2-2; TRBD2 is a possible D gene (6 bases). Germline-derived CDR1 and CDR2 are GTSNPN and SVGIG (reference sequence). The V and J ends lost 2 bases and 5 bases respectively, with 9 bases between them. This CDR3 has 13 residues. The CDR3 here is CAWSLGLTGELFF. CDR3 sequence (DNA): TGTGCCTGGAGTTTAGGACTAACCGGGGAGCTGTTTTTT.

The V gene is TRBV6-5, the J gene TRBJ1-1, with 8 bases identical to TRBD1. CDR1 MNHEY and CDR2 SVGAGI come from the germline V gene. V dropped 5 bases and J dropped 6; count of bases not matched to a gene: 11. The CDR3 runs 15 residues. The CDR3: CASSTPRTGHSEAFF. The CDR3 DNA reads TGTGCCAGCAGTACCCCCCGGACAGGGCATTCTGAAGCTTTCTTT.

This clone appeared a single time. The chain couples TRBV7-8 to TRBJ1-4, with 7 positions matching TRBD1. CDR1 SGHVS and CDR2 FQNEAQ come from the germline V gene. V trimming: 1 base; J trimming: 11 bases; junction bases outside the gene matches: 4. The CDR3 length is 13 residues. The CDR3 nucleotides read TGTGCCAGCAGCTTAGGACAGGGTGACAAACTGTTTTTT. Translated: CASSLGQGDKLFF.

V gene TRBV2 combines with J gene TRBJ2-1, with 9 nucleotides matching TRBD2. V shed 8 bases and J 8 bases; nucleotides not matched to a gene: 7. The CDR3 has 13 residues. CDR1 and CDR2 from the germline V gene are SNHLY and FYNNEI. CDR3 DNA: TGTGCCAGCGGGTTCTTAGCGGGGGATGAGCAGTTCTTC. This encodes CASGFLAGDEQFF.